A few counts support the clone carrying this T cell receptor (beta chain). Its antigen is unknown. The data belong to a study of cytomegalovirus exposure and HLA in healthy donors. Turning to the study itself: Most donors, 70% to 85% of a few hundred genotyped, fell in the Caucasian-associated ancestry cluster.

Study-wide results and limits: Analyses of presence/absence relied on an assumption of roughly uniform sequencing depth across donors. In a later analysis, TCR beta V- and J-gene trimming showed a link to a missense DCLRE1C variant.

PCR amplification relied on 60 Vbeta primers (plus 13 Jbeta primers). The table came from immunoSEQ multiplex PCR; TCRdb's copy has only in-frame clones and leaves some out. The table records roughly 160,000 clones, about four fifths of them present only once. The CDR3 runs 16 residues. Trimming took 6 bases from V and 2 from J; bases not matched to a gene: 8. Germline loops: CDR1 MGHRA, CDR2 YSYEKL. The TCR originated in a man aged 30-40 years in good health and CMV-seronegative. Material: PBMCs. The gene calls are TRBV4-1 and TRBJ2-2, with 8 positions matching TRBD2. As DNA, the CDR3 is TGCGCCAGCAGACGCGGGGGGCTCGTTAACACCGGGGAGCTGTTTTTT. Amino acid sequence: CASRRGGLVNTGELFF.